The 30 T cell receptor beta chains below all came from one sample that was sequenced in a study of blood T cell repertoires in COVID-19. TCRdb's table, derived via immunoSEQ multiplex PCR, lists solely in-frame clones and lacks some. The sample shows 35,000 to 40,000 clones, roughly 70% of them seen only once. The specimen was peripheral blood. Receptor source: a man between 65 and 80 years old with COVID-19, enrolled during active disease.

This chain links TRBV28 with TRBJ2-7, with 13 bases matching TRBD2. This CDR3 region has 18 residues. CDR1 is MDHEN and CDR2 is SYDVKM in the germline V gene. The J segment lost 0 bases and the V segment lost 4 bases, leaving 9 bases of the junction unmatched. The CDR3 bases are TGTGCCAGCAGTTCCCCGGGACTAGCGGGAAGATTCTCCTACGAGCAGTACTTC. It yields the protein CASSSPGLAGRFSYEQYF.

The chain links TRBV11-2 to TRBJ1-2, with D unclear. Trimming took off 3 bases at V and 4 bases at J, with 9 bases between the two ends. Per the germline V gene, CDR1 is SGHAT and CDR2 is FQNNGV. This CDR3 region has 13 residues. The DNA for the CDR3 is TGTGCCAGCAGCTTGAGCGGGATCTATGGCTACACCTTC. This encodes CASSLSGIYGYTF.

In this sample, this clone turned up once. The chain has TRBV19 and TRBJ1-5; possible D gene TRBD1, 5 bases. There are 13 residues in the CDR3. Germline V CDR1 and CDR2: LNHDA, SQIVND (reference sequence). Between the trimmed V and J ends, which lost 9 bases and 5 bases, there was a span of 14 bases. DNA of the CDR3: TGTGCCAGCAGGGTGCGCGGGGATCAGCCCCAGCATTTT. This encodes CASRVRGDQPQHF.

The chain couples TRBV18 to TRBJ1-1; D call uncertain. The V gene's germline CDR1 is KGHSH and CDR2 LQKENI. V was pared by 5 bases and J by 1 base, with 8 bases between. The length of the CDR3 is 13 residues. This chain's CDR3 is CASSVGENTEAFF. CDR3 coding DNA: TGTGCCAGCTCAGTCGGGGAGAACACTGAAGCTTTCTTT.

The rearrangement uses TRBV27 and TRBJ1-2, with 7 bases matching TRBD1. The CDR3 is 14 amino acids. Germline trimming cut 5 bases from V and 5 bases from J; bases unmatched to any gene: 8. Germline V lookup: CDR1 MNHEY, CDR2 SMNVEV (reference sequence). CDR3 in amino acids: CASSALSQGYGYTF. Here the CDR3 DNA reads TGTGCCAGCAGTGCTCTCTCACAGGGGTATGGCTACACCTTC.

The chain combines TRBV10-3 with TRBJ2-7; D might be TRBD1 (6 bases). This CDR3 is 13 amino acids long. Between the trimmed V and J ends, which lost 2 bases and 7 bases, there was a span of 12 bases. Germline CDR1 and CDR2: ENHRY and SYGVKD. CDR3 in amino acids: CAISETGISEQYF. The DNA of the CDR3 is TGTGCCATCAGTGAGACAGGGATAAGTGAGCAGTACTTC.

The rearrangement links TRBV9 to TRBJ2-2, with a tentative D call TRBD1 (6 bases). Per germline, CDR1 SGDLS and CDR2 YYNGEE. The CDR3 has 16 residues. V was clipped by 4 bases and J by 0 bases, with 13 bases between them. In DNA form, the CDR3 reads TGTGCCAGCAGCCCCACAGGGCGGACGAACACCGGGGAGCTGTTTTTT. Its protein is CASSPTGRTNTGELFF.

CDR3 nucleotides: TGTGCCAGCAGCCCCGCCGACAGCGCCCTAAGTTCACCCCTCCACTTT. It yields the protein CASSPADSALSSPLHF. V gene TRBV7-2 combines with J gene TRBJ1-6, with D possibly matching TRBD1 (5 bases). Germline assignment: CDR1 SGHTA and CDR2 FQGNSA. The V end lost 5 bases, the J end lost 9 bases, and 20 bases lay between the germline ends. The CDR3 totals 16 residues.

This clone occurred a few times. The chain links TRBV28 to TRBJ1-5; D not certain. The V gene lost 6 bases and the J gene lost 2 bases, with 14 bases spanning the gap. The CDR3 contains 15 residues. The germline V gene encodes CDR1 MDHEN and CDR2 SYDVKM. The CDR3 spells CASSLVSGGNQPQHF. CDR3 sequence (DNA): TGTGCCAGCAGCCTAGTGAGTGGAGGCAATCAGCCCCAGCATTTT.

The genes are TRBV5-6 and TRBJ1-2, with 7 bases that match TRBD1. After removal of 3 bases from V and 7 bases from J, the junction contained 6 bases not matched to a gene. Germline V CDR1 and CDR2: SGHDT, YYEEEE. CDR3 size: 13 residues. CDR3 DNA sequence: TGTGCCAGCAGCTGGGGGACAGAAGGTGGCTACACCTTC. Its protein product is CASSWGTEGGYTF.

V is TRBV5-8 and J is TRBJ2-2, with 7 bases aligning to TRBD1. V gave up 4 bases and J gave up 5 bases; unmatched junction bases: 11. The CDR3 loop spans 16 amino acids. CDR1 SGHTS and CDR2 YDEGEE come from the germline V gene. CDR3 DNA sequence: TGTGCCAGCAGCCTAGGGACAGATCTAAGGACCGGGGAGCTGTTTTTT. It yields the protein CASSLGTDLRTGELFF.

V usage is TRBV7-2 and J usage is TRBJ2-2; D gene unclear. The CDR3 spans 13 residues. CDR1 and CDR2 from the germline V gene are SGHTA and FQGNSA. The V and J ends lost 1 base and 8 bases respectively, with 8 bases between them. In DNA form, the CDR3 reads TGTGCCAGCAGCTTAGAAGCCAAAGGGGAGCTGTTTTTT. It specifies CASSLEAKGELFF.

This clone was seen a few times. The chain employs TRBV10-3 and TRBJ2-3; 10 bases map to TRBD1. Germline CDR1 ENHRY, CDR2 SYGVKD. Trimming cost V 7 bases and J 1 base; bases outside gene matches: 2. The CDR3 has 14 amino acids. As DNA, the CDR3 is TGTGCCATCACAGGGACAGGGGGCACAGATACGCAGTATTTT. Amino acid sequence: CAITGTGGTDTQYF.

The genes are TRBV7-9 and TRBJ1-3; D not certain. The V gene's germline CDR1 is SEHNR and CDR2 FQNEAQ (reference sequence). The CDR3 covers 14 residues. V was trimmed by 0 bases and J by 10 bases, leaving 13 bases between them. The CDR3 loop reads CASSLAVASNTIYF. CDR3 bases: TGTGCCAGCAGCTTAGCTGTCGCGTCGAATACCATATATTTT. The complete variable domain, with remaining parts taken from reference TRBV7-9 and TRBJ1-3, reads DTGVSQNPRHKITKRGQNVTFRCDPISEHNRLYWYRQTLGQGPEFLTYFQNEAQLEKSRLLSDRFSAERPKGSFSTLEIQRTEQGDSAMYLCASSLAVASNTIYFGEGSWLTVV.

The chain employs TRBV6-6 and TRBJ2-7, with D possibly TRBD2 on 6 matching bases. Trimming took 2 bases from V and 7 from J, leaving 15 bases between them. Per the germline V gene, CDR1 is MNHNY and CDR2 is SVGAGI (reference sequence). This CDR3 spans 14 amino acids. The CDR3 sequence: CASSYDWGLGEQYF. In DNA, the CDR3 is TGTGCCAGCAGTTACGATTGGGGACTTGGAGAGCAGTACTTC.

This clone showed up just once. V and J are TRBV5-8 and TRBJ2-3; D is possibly TRBD1 (5 bases). There are 15 residues in the CDR3. CDR1 is SGHTS and CDR2 is YDEGEE in the germline V gene. The ends were cut back, 4 bases at V and 1 base at J, with 13 bases in the middle. The CDR3 here is CASSQGTDRTDTQYF. In DNA, the CDR3 is TGTGCCAGCAGCCAGGGTACCGATCGCACAGATACGCAGTATTTT.

The V call is TRBV19, the J call TRBJ2-1; 11 bases agree with TRBD2. This CDR3 region has 19 residues. V was pared by 5 bases and J by 6 bases, with 18 bases of the junction left unmatched. The germline CDR1 and CDR2 sequences are LNHDA and SQIVND (reference sequence). DNA of the CDR3: TGTGCCAGTAGTCCCCTTAAAATGACCGGGACTAGCGGTCTCAATGAGCAGTTCTTC. Translated: CASSPLKMTGTSGLNEQFF.

The J gene is TRBJ1-2, the V gene TRBV10-3; D is unresolved. The CDR3 contains 13 residues. Germline-derived CDR1 and CDR2 are ENHRY and SYGVKD. The V and J ends lost 0 bases and 4 bases respectively, with 6 bases between them. CDR3 residues: CAISESGGYGYTF. The CDR3 region has the DNA TGTGCCATCAGTGAGTCAGGAGGCTATGGCTACACCTTC.

This clone rates as medium-sized. The genes are TRBV12-3 or TRBV12-4 and TRBJ1-2; no reliable D call. V gave up 8 bases and J gave up 5 bases, with 15 bases separating them. The CDR3 extends over 13 amino acids. The CDR3 is CASGPYAGYGYTF. As DNA, the CDR3 is TGTGCCAGCGGACCTTATGCGGGATATGGCTACACCTTC.

The V gene is TRBV19, the J gene TRBJ1-2; D might be TRBD1 (5 bases). V was shortened by 6 bases and J by 6 bases, with 17 bases between the two germline ends. This CDR3 has 14 residues. Germline values: CDR1 LNHDA, CDR2 SQIVND (reference sequence). The CDR3 spells CASRRQGSLHGYTF. The CDR3 DNA reads TGTGCCAGTAGAAGGCAGGGAAGTCTCCATGGCTACACCTTC.

The rearrangement links TRBV14 to TRBJ1-6; D unclear. Trimming shortened V by 1 base and J by 14 bases, and 9 bases separated the two germline ends. Germline V CDR1 and CDR2: SGHDN, FVKESK. The CDR3 length is 12 residues. DNA of the CDR3: TGTGCCAGCAGCCAAGTTGGAGGGTCCCTCCACTTT. It encodes CASSQVGGSLHF.

This chain connects TRBV27 to TRBJ2-2; 7 bases line up with TRBD1. J lost 6 bases, V lost 1 base, and 8 bases had no gene match. The germline CDR1 and CDR2 sequences are MNHEY and SMNVEV (reference sequence). This CDR3 comprises 16 residues. CDR3 nucleotides: TGTGCCAGCAGTTTATATGTAGGGGGCTACGCCGGGGAGCTGTTTTTT. Protein: CASSLYVGGYAGELFF.

V and J are TRBV20-1 and TRBJ2-7; no definite D call. The CDR3 has 9 amino acids. V shed 8 bases and J shed 5 bases, with 7 bases lying between them. From germline, CDR1 is DFQATT and CDR2 SNEGSKA (reference sequence). CDR3 amino acids: CSPHHEQYF. DNA of the CDR3: TGCAGTCCACACCACGAGCAGTACTTC.

The chain combines TRBV30 with TRBJ1-1; possible D gene TRBD1, 5 bases. The germline V gene has CDR1 GTSNPN and CDR2 SVGIG (reference sequence). Trimming shortened V by 1 base and J by 4 bases, and 10 bases separated the two germline ends. This CDR3 has 13 residues. CDR3 sequence reads: CAWSGPGLTEAFF. The DNA for the CDR3 is TGTGCCTGGAGTGGCCCGGGACTCACTGAAGCTTTCTTT. Drawing the rest from reference TRBV30 and TRBJ1-1, the complete variable domain is SQTIHQWPATLVQPVGSPLSLECTVEGTSNPNLYWYRQAAGRGLQLLFYSVGIGQISSEVPQNLSASRPQDRQFILSSKKLLLSDSGFYLCAWSGPGLTEAFFGQGTRLTVV.

This clone was picked up a small number of times. The chain employs TRBV6-2 or TRBV6-3 and TRBJ2-7; 15 bases align to TRBD2. The CDR3 extends over 16 amino acids. With V trimmed by 6 bases and J by 7 bases, 10 bases remained unmatched. Germline CDR1 and CDR2: MNHEY and SVGEGT. CDR3 in amino acids: CASSPTGLAGGREQYF. The CDR3 DNA reads TGTGCCAGCAGCCCCACCGGACTAGCGGGAGGGCGGGAGCAGTACTTC.

In this sample, this clone turned up a few times. The chain is built from TRBV21-1 and TRBJ2-7; the D call in the table, TRBD2, was not verified against the DNA. TRBV21-1 is described as a pseudogene. This CDR3 comprises 15 residues. The CDR3 DNA follows: TGTGCCAGCAGCAAAGAAAGAACCCGGCGGGGCGAGCAGTACTTC. Protein: CASSKERTRRGEQYF.

This clone was observed a few times. The chain uses TRBV5-1 and TRBJ1-3, with D perhaps matching TRBD1 (5 bases). This CDR3 is built from 15 residues. CDR1 is SGHRS, CDR2 YFSETQ, per germline. Trimming took off 0 bases at V and 4 bases at J, with 11 bases between the two ends. CDR3 sequence reads: CASSLEGGDGNTIYF. The CDR3 DNA reads TGCGCCAGCAGCTTGGAGGGAGGGGACGGAAACACCATATATTTT.

V and J are TRBV14 and TRBJ1-6; a possible D gene is TRBD1 (5 bases). Per the germline V gene, CDR1 is SGHDN and CDR2 is FVKESK. Trimming pared 1 base from V and 9 bases from J, leaving 16 bases between. This CDR3 has 16 residues. CDR3 in DNA: TGTGCCAGCAGCCAAGCATACAGGTCCGGTGGTTCACCCCTCCACTTT. It is translated as CASSQAYRSGGSPLHF.

The chain couples TRBV7-8 to TRBJ1-6; no firm D call. The V end was cut by 2 bases, the J end by 7 bases, with 6 bases between. Germline lookup yields CDR1 SGHVS and CDR2 FQNEAQ. CDR3 length: 13 residues. CDR3 in amino acids: CASSLLPNSPLHF. CDR3 nucleotide sequence: TGTGCCAGCAGCTTACTACCCAATTCACCCCTCCACTTT. The variable domain in full, with the rest retrieved from reference TRBV7-8 and TRBJ1-6, is GAGVSQSPRYKVAKRGQDVALRCDPISGHVSLFWYQQALGQGPEFLTYFQNEAQLDKSGLPSDRFFAERPEGSVSTLKIQRTQQEDSAVYLCASSLLPNSPLHFGNGTRLTVT.

The rearrangement joins TRBV6-1 to TRBJ1-2, with TRBD1 identical over 7 bases. Germline lookup yields CDR1 MNHNS and CDR2 SASEGT. Germline trimming cut 5 bases from V and 3 bases from J; bases unmatched to any gene: 6. This CDR3 region has 14 residues. The CDR3 DNA reads TGTGCCAGCAGTTCCCCACAGGGGTACTATGGCTACACCTTC. Translated: CASSSPQGYYGYTF.